These T cell receptor beta chains were read from a single sample in a study of blood T cell repertoires in COVID-19. Assay: immunoSEQ multiplex PCR; the TCRdb copy retains only in-frame clones and omits some. Among 250,000 to 350,000 clones listed, just over 90% were seen once. The sample comprised peripheral blood. These receptors were taken from a woman aged 25 to 39 with COVID-19, enrolled during active disease. Each CDR3 is given with its conserved first and last residue. The D gene is left open where the match is weak. Clone size is shown for a subset of rows, as once, few, many or a class of expanded clone.

>TRBV27|TRBD2|TRBJ2-7|-
CASSLYGGAAYEQYF
TGTGCCAGCAGTTTATACGGGGGGGCCGCCTACGAGCAGTACTTC
>TRBV6-5|-|TRBJ2-5|-
CASRHRLGLGETQYF
TGTGCCAGCAGACATCGTCTGGGGCTGGGAGAGACCCAGTACTTC
>TRBV14|TRBD2|TRBJ2-5|-
CASSPRLAGGQETQYF
TGTGCCAGCAGCCCCCGACTAGCGGGAGGGCAAGAGACCCAGTACTTC
>TRBV11-1|-|TRBJ1-1|-
CASSLAASHTEAFF
TGTGCCAGCAGCTTAGCGGCTAGCCACACTGAAGCTTTCTTT
>TRBV6-2/TRBV6-3|-|TRBJ2-2|-
CASSYRSYSGELFF
TGTGCCAGCAGTTACAGGAGTTACTCCGGGGAGCTGTTTTTT
>TRBV7-3|TRBD2|TRBJ2-3|-
CASSLQRDSTDTQYF
TGTGCCAGCAGCTTACAGCGGGATAGCACAGATACGCAGTATTTT
>TRBV30|-|TRBJ2-5|once
CAWSVLLGGVETQYF
TGTGCCTGGAGTGTACTACTGGGAGGAGTAGAGACCCAGTACTTC
>TRBV4-1|TRBD1|TRBJ1-2|-
CASSQPGQGYGYTF
TGCGCCAGCAGCCAACCGGGACAGGGGTATGGCTACACCTTC
>TRBV6-5|-|TRBJ2-3|-
CASTTSRSSTDTQYF
TGTGCCAGCACCACGAGCCGATCTAGCACAGATACGCAGTATTTT
>TRBV28|TRBD1|TRBJ1-5|-
CASSPDAGTGNQPQHF
TGTGCCAGCAGTCCGGATGCCGGGACAGGTAATCAGCCCCAGCATTTT
>TRBV5-1|TRBD1|TRBJ2-3|-
CASSGGQGASTDTQYF
TGCGCCAGCAGCGGGGGGCAGGGGGCTAGCACAGATACGCAGTATTTT
>TRBV18|-|TRBJ1-1|-
CASSPQQFGNAGDTEAFF
TGTGCCAGCTCACCACAACAGTTTGGGAATGCGGGGGACACTGAAGCTTTCTTT
>TRBV19|TRBD1|TRBJ1-2|-
CASSIGQGYGYTF
TGTGCCAGTAGTATAGGACAGGGCTATGGCTACACCTTC
>TRBV27|-|TRBJ2-7|-
CASSESPTYEQYF
TGTGCCAGCAGTGAGTCCCCGACCTACGAGCAGTACTTC
>TRBV6-2/TRBV6-3|-|TRBJ2-3|-
CASSYALGESAFSTDTQYF
TGTGCCAGCAGTTATGCGCTTGGAGAGTCGGCGTTTAGCACAGATACGCAGTATTTT
>TRBV5-6|-|TRBJ1-2|-
CASSPRLPGDYGYTF
TGTGCCAGCAGCCCCAGACTCCCGGGAGACTATGGCTACACCTTC
>TRBV6-1|-|TRBJ2-7|-
CASSEGGHSPTYEQYF
TGTGCCAGCAGTGAGGGGGGGCACTCGCCCACCTACGAGCAGTACTTC
>TRBV12-3/TRBV12-4|-|TRBJ2-2|-
CASSFPDTGELFF
TGTGCCAGCAGTTTTCCAGATACCGGGGAGCTGTTTTTT
>TRBV10-3|TRBD2|TRBJ2-3|-
CAISASGSGVNEADTQYF
TGTGCCATCAGTGCTAGCGGGAGTGGAGTGAATGAAGCAGATACGCAGTATTTT
>TRBV6-6|TRBD1|TRBJ2-2|once
CASKGQINTGELFF
TGTGCCAGCAAGGGACAGATAAACACCGGGGAGCTGTTTTTT
>TRBV3-1/TRBV3-2|-|TRBJ1-6|once
CAGTDRRYNSPLHF
TGTGCCGGTACTGACAGGAGATATAATTCACCCCTCCACTTT
>TRBV5-4|TRBD1|TRBJ2-1|-
CASSLGDRVNNEQFF
TGTGCCAGCAGCTTGGGAGACAGGGTTAACAATGAGCAGTTCTTC
>TRBV2|-|TRBJ2-1|-
CASSERGGQFF
TGTGCCAGCAGTGAGCGGGGAGGTCAGTTCTTC
>TRBV21-1|-|TRBJ2-7|once
CASSLRDCEQYF
TGTGCCAGCAGCCTCCGGGACTGCGAGCAGTACTTC
>TRBV10-3|-|TRBJ1-2|few
CAISESVRNYGYTF
TGTGCCATCAGTGAGTCGGTCAGGAACTATGGCTACACCTTC
>TRBV5-4|-|TRBJ2-3|-
CASSLLGGTDTQYF
TGTGCCAGCAGCTTGCTAGGGGGAACAGATACGCAGTATTTT
>TRBV9|TRBD2|TRBJ2-1|once
CASSVGASGPLYNEQFF
TGTGCCAGCAGCGTAGGGGCTAGCGGGCCTCTCTACAATGAGCAGTTCTTC
>TRBV28|TRBD2|TRBJ2-7|-
CASSPLGLASSGEQYF
TGTGCCAGCAGTCCGCTCGGACTAGCGAGTTCGGGCGAGCAGTACTTC
>TRBV28|TRBD1|TRBJ1-1|-
CASSIQGARRRNTEAFF
TGTGCCAGCAGTATACAGGGGGCGCGGAGAAGGAACACTGAAGCTTTCTTT
>TRBV30|-|TRBJ1-1|-
CAWSVSRNTEAFF
TGTGCCTGGAGTGTATCGAGGAACACTGAAGCTTTCTTT
>TRBV6-2/TRBV6-3|-|TRBJ2-1|-
CASSYLRRRMNEQFF
TGTGCCAGCAGTTACCTCCGTCGGAGGATGAATGAGCAGTTCTTC
>TRBV5-8|TRBD1|TRBJ1-2|-
CASSAYRGRNYGYTF
TGTGCCAGCAGCGCATACAGGGGGCGGAACTATGGCTACACCTTC
>TRBV19|-|TRBJ2-1|-
CASRKGASSYNEQFF
TGTGCCAGTAGGAAAGGGGCTAGCTCCTACAATGAGCAGTTCTTC
>TRBV25-1|-|TRBJ2-3|-
CASSDLRMGTDTQYF
TGTGCCAGCAGTGATTTGAGGATGGGCACAGATACGCAGTATTTT
>TRBV3-1/TRBV3-2|-|TRBJ2-3|-
CASSQGVPDTQYF
TGTGCCAGCAGCCAAGGCGTACCAGATACGCAGTATTTT
>TRBV6-6|-|TRBJ1-1|-
CASRWVADTEAFF
TGTGCCAGCAGATGGGTAGCGGACACTGAAGCTTTCTTT
>TRBV30|TRBD1|TRBJ1-1|-
CAWSLQGRITEAFF
TGTGCCTGGAGTCTACAGGGGAGAATAACTGAAGCTTTCTTT
>TRBV28|-|TRBJ1-5|-
CASSLPTEGKPQHF
TGTGCCAGCAGTCTACCAACGGAGGGGAAGCCCCAGCATTTT
>TRBV12-3/TRBV12-4|-|TRBJ1-1|-
CASSSSPEGGRIF
TGTGCCAGCAGCTCAAGCCCGGAGGGGGGGAGGATCTTT
>TRBV7-9|-|TRBJ1-1|-
CASSASGTEAFF
TGTGCCAGCAGCGCCTCGGGGACTGAAGCTTTCTTT
>TRBV29-1|-|TRBJ1-2|-
CSVEVTGSGAGYTF
TGCAGCGTTGAAGTTACCGGTTCAGGGGCTGGCTACACCTTC
>TRBV5-1|TRBD1|TRBJ2-3|few
CASSGPRGDTQYF
TGCGCCAGCAGCGGACCCAGGGGGGATACGCAGTATTTT
>TRBV19|TRBD2|TRBJ2-1|-
CASSIVGLAGTVEQFF
TGTGCCAGTAGTATCGTGGGACTAGCGGGAACAGTTGAGCAGTTCTTC
>TRBV12-3/TRBV12-4|-|TRBJ1-2|-
CASSYDRYYGYTF
TGTGCCAGCAGCTACGACAGGTACTATGGCTACACCTTC
>TRBV11-3|-|TRBJ2-2|few
CASSVAGELFF
TGTGCCAGCTCGGTAGCCGGGGAGCTGTTTTTT
>TRBV5-4|-|TRBJ2-3|-
CASSPGPRTDTQYF
TGTGCCAGCAGCCCCGGTCCCCGGACAGATACGCAGTATTTT
>TRBV10-3|TRBD1|TRBJ2-7|once
CAISAGQGDEQYF
TGTGCCATCAGTGCCGGACAGGGGGACGAGCAGTACTTC
>TRBV12-3/TRBV12-4|TRBD1|TRBJ1-2|-
CASSLAQDRGYTF
TGTGCCAGCAGTTTAGCGCAGGACAGGGGCTACACCTTC
>TRBV28|TRBD1|TRBJ1-5|-
CASSPDRVGQPQHF
TGTGCCAGCAGTCCGGACAGGGTTGGTCAGCCCCAGCATTTT
>TRBV5-1|-|TRBJ1-1|-
CASRVTGSNTEAFF
TGCGCCAGCAGAGTCACAGGGAGTAACACTGAAGCTTTCTTT
>TRBV5-1|-|TRBJ1-1|-
CASSLAQGRGTEAFF
TGCGCCAGCAGCTTGGCACAGGGACGGGGCACTGAAGCTTTCTTT
>TRBV5-1|-|TRBJ2-7|-
CASSLASHYEQYF
TGCGCCAGCAGCTTGGCTAGCCACTACGAGCAGTACTTC
>TRBV28|TRBD2|TRBJ2-1|-
CASTSWRERANEQFF
TGTGCCAGCACCTCTTGGCGGGAGAGGGCCAATGAGCAGTTCTTC
>TRBV28|-|TRBJ2-1|-
CASILTLNPGVYNEQFF
TGTGCCAGCATCTTGACCCTCAACCCGGGGGTTTACAATGAGCAGTTCTTC
>TRBV7-6|-|TRBJ1-1|once
CATTGNTEAFF
TGTGCCACCACAGGGAACACTGAAGCTTTCTTT
>TRBV19|-|TRBJ2-3|-
CARGCDKRELATQYF
TGTGCCAGGGGGTGTGACAAACGGGAGCTTGCTACGCAGTATTTT
>TRBV5-1|TRBD2|TRBJ2-1|-
CASSFAGEGEQFF
TGCGCCAGCAGCTTTGCGGGAGAGGGTGAGCAGTTCTTC
>TRBV10-3|TRBD2|TRBJ2-1|-
CAISDHGGSGLSYNEQFF
TGTGCCATCAGTGATCATGGAGGTAGCGGGCTCTCCTACAATGAGCAGTTCTTC
>TRBV5-6|-|TRBJ2-2|-
CASSFEQNTGELFF
TGTGCCAGCAGCTTCGAACAAAACACCGGGGAGCTGTTTTTT